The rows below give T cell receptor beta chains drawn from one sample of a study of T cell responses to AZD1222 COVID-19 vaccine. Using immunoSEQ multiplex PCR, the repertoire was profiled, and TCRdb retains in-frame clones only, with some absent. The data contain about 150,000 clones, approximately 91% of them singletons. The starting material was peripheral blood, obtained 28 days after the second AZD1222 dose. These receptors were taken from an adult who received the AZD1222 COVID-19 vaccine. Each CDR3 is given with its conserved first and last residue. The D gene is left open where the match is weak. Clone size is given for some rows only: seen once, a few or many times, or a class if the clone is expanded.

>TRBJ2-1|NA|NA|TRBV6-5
CASSSNYNEQFF
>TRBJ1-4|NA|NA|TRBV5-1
CASSDPSGATEKLFF
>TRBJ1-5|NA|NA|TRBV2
CASTQGSNQPQHF
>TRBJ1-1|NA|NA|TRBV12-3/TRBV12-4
CASSLEMNTEAFF
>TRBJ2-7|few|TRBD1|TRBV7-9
CASSLGQGVYEQYF
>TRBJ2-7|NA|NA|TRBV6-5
CASRVAGVDDEQYF
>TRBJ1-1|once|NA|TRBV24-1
CATSVPGPKNTEAFF
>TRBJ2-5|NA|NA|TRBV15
CATSPGPLGETQYF
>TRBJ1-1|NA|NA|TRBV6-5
CASSYSSPGPDTEAFF
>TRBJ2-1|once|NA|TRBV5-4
CASSLGREIRNEQFF
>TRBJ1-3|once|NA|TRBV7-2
CASSFRRRNAGNTIYF
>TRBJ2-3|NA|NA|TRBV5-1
CASSSRTDTQYF
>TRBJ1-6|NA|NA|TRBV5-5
CASSPVGSPLHF
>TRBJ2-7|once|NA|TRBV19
CASSIWHGSHEQYF
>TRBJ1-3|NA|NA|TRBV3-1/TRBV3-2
CASSQGFQSGNTIYF
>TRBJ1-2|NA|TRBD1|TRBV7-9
CASSLVVTGGDGYTF
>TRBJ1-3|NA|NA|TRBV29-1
CSVKSSGNTIYF
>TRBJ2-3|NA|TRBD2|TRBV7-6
CASSSGTSGGLADTQYF
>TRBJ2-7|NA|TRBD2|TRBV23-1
CATLLTGLAKDEQYF
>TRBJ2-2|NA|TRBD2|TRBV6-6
CASKAGARDTGELFF
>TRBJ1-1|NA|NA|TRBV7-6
CASSLAGSGTEAFF
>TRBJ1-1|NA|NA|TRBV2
CASSFIAGEAFF
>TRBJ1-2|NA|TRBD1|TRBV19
CASSTPGGHGYTF
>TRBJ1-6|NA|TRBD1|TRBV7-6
CASSEGTGGLQYNSPLHF
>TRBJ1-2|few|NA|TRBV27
CASRTGTPGGYGYTF
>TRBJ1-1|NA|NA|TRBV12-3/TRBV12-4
CASSLGVDTEAFF
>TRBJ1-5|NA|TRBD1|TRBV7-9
CASSLGTGPTYSNQPQHF
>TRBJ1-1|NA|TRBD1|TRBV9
CASSGDRVNEAFF
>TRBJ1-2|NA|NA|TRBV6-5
CASSLLRYGYTF
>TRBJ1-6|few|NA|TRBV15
CATSRDPNNYNSPLHF
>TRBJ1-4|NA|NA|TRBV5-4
CATADIRNEKLFF
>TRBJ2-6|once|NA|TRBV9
CASSHVWESSGANVLTF
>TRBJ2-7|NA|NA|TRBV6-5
CASRVGSGPTYEQYF
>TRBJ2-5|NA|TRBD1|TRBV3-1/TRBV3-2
CASSQRTGRVETQYF
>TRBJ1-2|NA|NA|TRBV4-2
CASSQERTLPSYGYTF
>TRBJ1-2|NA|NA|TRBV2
CASSERYGYTF
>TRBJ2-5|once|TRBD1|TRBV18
CASSPGQSQETQYF
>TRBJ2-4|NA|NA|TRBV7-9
CASSFAGGVNIQYF
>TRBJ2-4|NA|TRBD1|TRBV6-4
CASSQGAHGNIQYF
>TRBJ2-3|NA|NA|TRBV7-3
CASSAGTYSTDTQYF
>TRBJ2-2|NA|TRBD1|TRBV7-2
CASSLAPPGQGTGELFF
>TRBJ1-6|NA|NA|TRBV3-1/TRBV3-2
CASSQGGAGRSYNSPLHF
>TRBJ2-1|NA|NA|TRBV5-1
CASRVGDSYNEQFF
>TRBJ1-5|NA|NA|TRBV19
CASSQQGGRPQHF
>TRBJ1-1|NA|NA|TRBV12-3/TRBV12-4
CASSLWGANEAFF
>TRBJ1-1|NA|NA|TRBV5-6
CASSLAGGEVNTEAFF
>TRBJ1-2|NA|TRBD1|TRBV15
CATSPDRVERGYTF
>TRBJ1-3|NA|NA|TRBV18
CASSLTGDSGNTIYF
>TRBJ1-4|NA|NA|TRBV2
CASRLTAHSNEKLFF
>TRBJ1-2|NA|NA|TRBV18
CASSPSTDSPYGYTF
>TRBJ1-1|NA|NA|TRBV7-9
CASSLVGLGFLKEAFF
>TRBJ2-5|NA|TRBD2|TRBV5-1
CASAPGLAGGPETQYF
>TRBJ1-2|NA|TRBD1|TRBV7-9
CASSQGQVFYGYTF
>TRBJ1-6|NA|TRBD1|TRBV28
CASSPGTGRNSPLHF
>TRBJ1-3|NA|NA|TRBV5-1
CASSEDTSGNTIYF
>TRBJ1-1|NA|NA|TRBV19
CASSANRDFTEAFF
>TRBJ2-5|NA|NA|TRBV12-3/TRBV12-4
CASSWGSETQYF
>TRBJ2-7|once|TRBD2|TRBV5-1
CASSLAGGWEQYF
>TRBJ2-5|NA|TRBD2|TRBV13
CASSLGLAGQETQYF